This TCR beta chain emerged from a study of monozygotic twins with inflammatory bowel disease. Whole-study findings and limits: Findings did not support one strong IBD-associated signal or clonotype.

TCRdb processed the 5' RACE reads again and assigns one entry to each CDR3 protein, with no DNA. The specimen's table records approximately 400,000 distinct CDR3 sequences. Germline V CDR1 and CDR2: SQVTM, ANQGSEA. CDR3 length: 13 amino acids. With respect to this clonotype: Its antigen is still unknown.

The specimen was blood. The TCR sequence derives from a human donor with ulcerative colitis or Crohn's disease, or a healthy co-twin of an affected twin (not recorded which). The J gene is TRBJ1-1, the V gene TRBV29-1. Here the CDR3 reads CSVEKGQITEAFF.